These T cell receptor beta chains were read from a single sample in a study of neurological immune-mediated disorders. TCRdb recomputed calls from the 5' RACE reads with MiXCR, one row per CDR3 protein. The sample includes about 76,000 distinct CDR3 sequences, 17% of them seen just once. Sequenced material: PBMCs. These receptors were taken from a woman between 40 and 50 years old in good health. Each CDR3 is given with its conserved first and last residue. Each record gives: V gene, D gene, J gene, clone size, CDR3 DNA, CDR3 protein. The D gene is left open where the match is weak. Size is stated for part of the rows, as once, few or many counts, or as a class when the clone is expanded.

>TRBV5-1|-|TRBJ2-2|many
TGCGCCAGCAGCTTACAGGTAGAGGCCGGGGAGCTGTTTTTT
CASSLQVEAGELFF
>TRBV7-2|TRBD2|TRBJ2-7|many
TGTGCCAGCAGCTCCGGGCTAGCGGGGACCTACGAGCAGTACTTC
CASSSGLAGTYEQYF
>TRBV7-6|-|TRBJ2-2|many
TGTGCCAGCAGCTCGGACAGCACCGGGGAGCTGTTTTTT
CASSSDSTGELFF
>TRBV5-5|TRBD1|TRBJ2-5|many
TGTGCCAGCAGCCCGGGACAGTATCAAGAGACCCAGTACTTC
CASSPGQYQETQYF
>TRBV4-3|-|TRBJ1-6|many
TGCGCCAGCAGCCAAGATCGCGTCTCTAGTAATTCACCCCTCCACTTT
CASSQDRVSSNSPLHF
>TRBV20-1|-|TRBJ2-5|many
TGCAGTGCAGGGACATTCGGAGAGACCCAGTACTTC
CSAGTFGETQYF
>TRBV7-3|TRBD2|TRBJ2-5|many
TGTGCCAGCAGCCCGGGGACTAGCGATGAGACCCAGTACTTC
CASSPGTSDETQYF
>TRBV7-2|TRBD1|TRBJ1-5|-
TGTGCCAGCAGCCCAGAATATTCCGGGACAGGGCGTGGGCAGCCCCAGCATTTT
CASSPEYSGTGRGQPQHF
>TRBV3-1|TRBD2|TRBJ2-5|many
TGTGCCAGCAGCCATAGCGGGGGTGGGGAGAAACAAGAGACCCAGTACTTC
CASSHSGGGEKQETQYF
>TRBV12-3/TRBV12-4|-|TRBJ2-3|many
TGTGCCAGCAGCCTAGGGGCTATGAGCACAGATACGCAGTATTTT
CASSLGAMSTDTQYF
>TRBV2|TRBD2|TRBJ2-3|-
TGTGCCAGCTCCGAGTATGGCTCGCGGGGGGGCACAGATACGCAGTATTTT
CASSEYGSRGGTDTQYF
>TRBV7-2|TRBD1|TRBJ2-7|many
TGTGCCAGCAGCTTAGAGGGGACAGCCTACGAGCAGTACTTC
CASSLEGTAYEQYF
>TRBV12-3/TRBV12-4|-|TRBJ1-4|few
TGTGCCAGCAAACCGGCCACAACTAATGAAAAACTGTTTTTT
CASKPATTNEKLFF
>TRBV7-2|-|TRBJ2-5|many
TGTGCCAGCAGCGGGGCCGGGGAGACCCAGTACTTC
CASSGAGETQYF
>TRBV20-1|TRBD1|TRBJ2-3|many
TGCAGTGTTCCTAAGCCGGGACAGGGGACAGATACGCAGTATTTT
CSVPKPGQGTDTQYF
>TRBV5-1|-|TRBJ2-2|many
TGCGCCAGCAGCGGGGGACGCACGAACACCGGGGAGCTGTTTTTT
CASSGGRTNTGELFF
>TRBV18|-|TRBJ1-1|-
TGTGCCAGCTCACGGGAACCACTCTACGGGAACACTGAAGCTTTCTTT
CASSREPLYGNTEAFF
>TRBV5-1|TRBD2|TRBJ2-1|many
TGCGCCAGCAGCCAAGGGACTAGCGGGGGCGATGAGCAGTTCTTC
CASSQGTSGGDEQFF
>TRBV7-9|-|TRBJ1-1|-
TGTGCCAGCAGCGCGGCCAGGCGGAGTGAAGCTTTCTTT
CASSAARRSEAFF
>TRBV20-1|TRBD2|TRBJ2-5|many
TGCAGTGCCAGATCGAGCGGGGGTTTACAAGAGACCCAGTACTTC
CSARSSGGLQETQYF
>TRBV9|-|TRBJ1-5|many
TGTGCCAGCAGCGTAGGCGGGGTTAGCAATCAGCCCCAGCATTTT
CASSVGGVSNQPQHF
>TRBV6-2/TRBV6-3|TRBD1|TRBJ1-5|many
TGTGCCAGCAGTTACGCCGGACAGGGAAACGTACAGCCCCAGCATTTT
CASSYAGQGNVQPQHF
>TRBV5-1|-|TRBJ2-1|many
TGCGCCAGCAGCTACCAGGGTGGCTCCTACAATGAGCAGTTCTTC
CASSYQGGSYNEQFF
>TRBV5-5|TRBD1|TRBJ2-3|many
TGTGCCAGCAGCAAAACAGGGGTTCTTCGAGATACGCAGTATTTT
CASSKTGVLRDTQYF
>TRBV5-4|TRBD1|TRBJ2-5|many
TGTGCCAGCAGCATCCAAACAGGGGTCGGGGAGACCCAGTACTTC
CASSIQTGVGETQYF
>TRBV7-8|TRBD2|TRBJ2-7|once
TGTGCCAGCAGCCCGGGACTAGCAGAAACCTACGAGCAGTACTTC
CASSPGLAETYEQYF
>TRBV16|-|TRBJ2-7|many
TGTGCCAGCAGCCAATGGGCAGAGCCCTACGAGCAGTACTTC
CASSQWAEPYEQYF
>TRBV7-2|-|TRBJ2-1|many
TGTGCCAGCAACTATTGGCGGGGGCCCAAGGGGTTCTTC
CASNYWRGPKGFF
>TRBV25-1|-|TRBJ2-3|-
TGTGCCAGCAGTGAAGGACTGCACACAGATACGCAGTATTTT
CASSEGLHTDTQYF